This TCR beta chain came from a study of blood T cell repertoires in COVID-19. Study as a whole: Sites across the United States, Italy and Spain contributed samples from acute and convalescent COVID-19. PBMCs, B-cell-depleted T cells, or T cells provided the cDNA or gDNA that made up the material.

The authors' processing: Reference gene primer amplification gave estimated nucleated cell counts. Assay: immunoSEQ multiplex PCR; the TCRdb copy retains only in-frame clones and omits some. V and J calls and clone size are those listed in that table; D and trimming were worked out from the DNA. The data show roughly 200,000 clones, 82% seen once. With 4 bases clipped from V and 1 base from J, the junction kept 6 bases outside the gene matches. The CDR3 is 16 amino acids. CDR1 is SGDLS, CDR2 YYNGEE, per germline. This chain links TRBV9 with TRBJ2-7; 12 bases match TRBD2. This TCR was sampled from a woman at least 80 years old with COVID-19, enrolled during active disease. The material sequenced was peripheral blood. In DNA, the CDR3 is TGTGCCAGCAGCAGTCCTAGCGGGAGGGTATCCTACGAGCAGTACTTC. Translating it yields CASSSPSGRVSYEQYF. Variable domain in full (rest from reference TRBV9 and TRBJ2-7): DSGVTQTPKHLITATGQRVTLRCSPRSGDLSVYWYQQSLDQGLQFLIQYYNGEERAKGNILERFSAQQFPDLHSELNLSSLELGDSALYFCASSSPSGRVSYEQYFGPGTRLTVT.